Presented here are 14 T cell receptor beta chains from one specimen sequenced in a study of blood T cell repertoires in COVID-19. Assay: immunoSEQ multiplex PCR; the TCRdb copy retains only in-frame clones and omits some. The data hold a few hundred thousand clones, with 70% to 90% observed a single time. The sample taken for sequencing was PBMCs or T cells enriched from blood (not recorded which). The source is a woman aged 25 to 45 who had recovered from COVID-19.

The V gene is TRBV6-5, the J gene TRBJ1-1, with D possibly matching TRBD1 (5 bases). This CDR3 contains 14 residues. V lost 0 bases and J 2 bases, leaving 7 bases between the germline ends. Germline CDR1 MNHEY, CDR2 SVGAGI. The CDR3 here is CASSYSGLNTEAFF. CDR3 nucleotides: TGTGCCAGCAGTTACTCGGGACTTAACACTGAAGCTTTCTTT.

V is TRBV6-5 and J is TRBJ1-2; weak D call: TRBD1 (6 bases). Germline lookup yields CDR1 MNHEY and CDR2 SVGAGI. This CDR3 is built from 13 residues. The ends were cut back, 5 bases at V and 4 bases at J, with 11 bases in the middle. CDR3 amino acids: CASSQGSGYGYTF. CDR3 nucleotides: TGTGCCAGCAGTCAGGGGTCAGGCTATGGCTACACCTTC.

The V gene is TRBV11-2, the J gene TRBJ2-5, with a weak D call TRBD1 (6 bases). Germline V lookup: CDR1 SGHAT, CDR2 FQNNGV. Trimming left V 8 bases short and J 2 bases short, with 21 bases between. The CDR3 totals 16 residues. The CDR3 DNA reads as TGTGCCAGCGTCAAGGCAGGGGACGGGATTCAAGAGACCCAGTACTTC. It translates to CASVKAGDGIQETQYF.

V usage is TRBV6-5 and J usage is TRBJ1-2; D possibly corresponds to TRBD1 (6 bases). From germline, CDR1 is MNHEY and CDR2 SVGAGI. V was cut by 6 bases and J by 3 bases, with 17 bases left in between. The CDR3 spans 15 residues. In nucleotides, the CDR3 is TGTGCCAGCAGATCCAGGGGCGGTCTTTACTATGGCTACACCTTC. Amino acid sequence: CASRSRGGLYYGYTF.

The rearrangement uses TRBV18 and TRBJ2-2; D is undetermined. This CDR3 region has 14 residues. V lost 1 base and J lost 3, with 6 bases in between. Germline assignment: CDR1 KGHSH and CDR2 LQKENI. CDR3 loop: CASSPQRDTGELFF. In nucleotides, the CDR3 is TGTGCCAGCTCACCACAACGGGACACCGGGGAGCTGTTTTTT.

The chain uses TRBV5-1 and TRBJ1-5; 8 nucleotides agree with TRBD1. V was clipped by 4 bases and J by 2 bases; unmatched bases: 5. There are 15 residues in the CDR3. Germline V gene lookup returns CDR1 SGHRS and CDR2 YFSETQ. The CDR3 bases are TGCGCCAGCAGCCCGGAGGGACAGGGCAATCAGCCCCAGCATTTT. Translating gives CASSPEGQGNQPQHF.

The V gene is TRBV27, the J gene TRBJ2-7, with a tentative D call TRBD1 (6 bases). Trimming took off 7 bases at V and 1 base at J, with 14 bases between the two ends. The germline CDR1 and CDR2 sequences are MNHEY and SMNVEV (reference sequence). This CDR3 contains 14 residues. The DNA for the CDR3 is TGTGCCAGCAAACTAACAGGGATTTCCTACGAGCAGTACTTC. It codes for CASKLTGISYEQYF.

The V and J genes are TRBV28 and TRBJ2-7, with TRBD1 matching 8 bases. V lost 3 bases to trimming and J lost 0 bases; unmatched junction nucleotides: 28. There are 23 residues in the CDR3. Germline V gene sequence: CDR1 MDHEN, CDR2 SYDVKM. The CDR3 here is CASSFSTSDWGDRGRKSSYEQYF. CDR3 DNA sequence: TGTGCCAGCAGTTTCTCCACCTCCGATTGGGGAGACAGGGGACGGAAAAGCTCCTACGAGCAGTACTTC.

The V gene is TRBV19, the J gene TRBJ1-5; weak D call: TRBD1 (5 bases). V gave up 2 bases and J gave up 4 bases, with 9 bases separating them. Germline lookup yields CDR1 LNHDA and CDR2 SQIVND (reference sequence). The CDR3 length is 14 residues. In nucleotides, the CDR3 is TGTGCCAGTAGTATATATGGGACTAATCAGCCCCAGCATTTT. Residues: CASSIYGTNQPQHF. Supplemented by reference TRBV19 and TRBJ1-5, the full variable domain reads DGGITQSPKYLFRKEGQNVTLSCEQNLNHDAMYWYRQDPGQGLRLIYYSQIVNDFQKGDIAEGYSVSREKKESFPLTVTSAQKNPTAFYLCASSIYGTNQPQHFGDGTRLSIL.

The chain has TRBV29-1 and TRBJ2-2; D is perhaps TRBD1 (5 bases). The CDR3 is 14 residues long. Deletions cut 1 base from V and 2 bases from J, with 8 bases between. Germline V lookup: CDR1 SQVTM, CDR2 ANQGSEA. CDR3 bases: TGCAGCGTTGAAGGTGGGGCAAACACCGGGGAGCTGTTTTTT. This codes for CSVEGGANTGELFF.

The rearrangement joins TRBV4-1 to TRBJ1-3; TRBD1 matches 7 bases. The CDR3 runs to 15 residues. Germline-derived CDR1 and CDR2 are MGHRA and YSYEKL. J gave up 0 bases and V 6 bases, and 5 bases lay outside the gene matches. CDR3: CASRTTGDSGNTIYF. In nucleotides, the CDR3 is TGCGCCAGCAGAACTACAGGGGACTCTGGAAACACCATATATTTT.

This clone was seen a single time. J is TRBJ1-5 and V is TRBV28; D gene ambiguous. V lost 3 bases and J 1 base, leaving 16 bases between the germline ends. Germline assignment: CDR1 MDHEN and CDR2 SYDVKM. CDR3 size: 17 residues. This CDR3 is CASSLILEGVSNQPQHF. DNA of the CDR3: TGTGCCAGCAGTTTGATATTAGAGGGAGTGAGCAATCAGCCCCAGCATTTT.

In DNA, the CDR3 is TGTGCCAGCAGTGAGGACAGCCGAAACACTGAAGCTTTCTTT. Translated, it gives CASSEDSRNTEAFF. The genes are TRBV6-1 and TRBJ1-1, with D perhaps matching TRBD1 (6 bases). V lost 3 bases to trimming and J lost 2 bases, with 10 bases between them. The CDR3 runs to 14 residues. The germline V gene encodes CDR1 MNHNS and CDR2 SASEGT.

This chain joins TRBV7-9 and TRBJ2-7; 9 bases map to TRBD1. J gave up 2 bases and V 4 bases, and 15 bases lay outside the gene matches. CDR3 length equals 18 residues. The germline V gene has CDR1 SEHNR and CDR2 FQNEAQ (reference sequence). The CDR3 loop reads CASSSQDRGSSPTYEQYF. The CDR3 region has the DNA TGTGCCAGCAGCTCACAGGACAGGGGAAGTTCCCCTACCTACGAGCAGTACTTC.